Listed below are T cell receptor beta chains from one sample, sequenced in a study of lymphopenia after photon versus proton radiotherapy. TCRdb keeps only in-frame clones here, not all; method: immunoSEQ multiplex PCR. This sample has tens of thousands of clones, with 75% to 90% found just once. Specimen: peripheral blood, collected from a patient treated with proton-based radiotherapy. Every receptor here comes from a man of 80 years or more with esophageal cancer. Both conserved end residues are part of each CDR3. A D gene is named only where the DNA matches it firmly. Rows give clone size only sometimes, using once, few, many, or a class for an expanded clone.

. | . | TRBJ1-3 | TRBV9 | CASSVAGLFGNTIYF | TGTGCCAGCAGCGTAGCGGGGCTCTTTGGAAACACCATATATTTT
. | TRBD2 | TRBJ2-3 | TRBV7-9 | CASSHGLAGYTDTQYF | TGTGCCAGCAGCCACGGACTAGCGGGATACACAGATACGCAGTATTTT
. | . | TRBJ2-3 | TRBV4-3 | CASSPSGADTQYF | TGCGCCAGCAGCCCTTCGGGAGCAGATACGCAGTATTTT
once | . | TRBJ2-3 | TRBV10-3 | CAISDGGVSTDTQYF | TGTGCCATCAGTGATGGTGGAGTCTCCACAGATACGCAGTATTTT
. | . | TRBJ1-6 | TRBV10-1 | CASTPTVYNSPLHF | TGCGCCAGCACTCCGACAGTTTATAATTCACCCCTCCACTTT
. | TRBD2 | TRBJ2-6 | TRBV2 | CATPSGGEVSGANVLTF | TGTGCCACCCCCAGTGGGGGGGAGGTCTCTGGGGCCAACGTCCTGACTTTC
. | . | TRBJ1-6 | TRBV18 | CASSQPNSPLHF | TGTGCCAGCTCACAACCTAATTCACCCCTCCACTTT
once | TRBD2 | TRBJ2-1 | TRBV10-2 | CASRWTSGSNEQFF | TGCGCCAGCAGGTGGACTAGCGGGAGTAATGAGCAGTTCTTC
. | . | TRBJ2-3 | TRBV7-2 | CASRRTPHRDTQYF | TGTGCCAGCAGACGGACCCCCCACAGGGATACGCAGTATTTT
. | . | TRBJ1-5 | TRBV5-5 | CASSLVWGVSNQPQHF | TGTGCCAGCAGCTTGGTTTGGGGGGTTAGCAATCAGCCCCAGCATTTT
. | . | TRBJ2-3 | TRBV12-5 | CASGPLLLTDTQYF | TGTGCTAGTGGTCCACTCTTACTAACAGATACGCAGTATTTT
once | . | TRBJ1-1 | TRBV5-1 | CASSLPGPNTEAFF | TGCGCCAGCAGCTTGCCAGGGCCGAACACTGAAGCTTTCTTT
. | . | TRBJ2-7 | TRBV7-9 | CASSLGGFGEQYF | TGTGCCAGCAGCTTGGGGGGATTTGGCGAGCAGTACTTC
. | . | TRBJ2-7 | TRBV7-8 | CASSLRGGPSYEQYF | TGTGCCAGCAGCTTAAGAGGAGGGCCGTCCTACGAGCAGTACTTC
once | . | TRBJ1-6 | TRBV19 | CASSIDGTWVSPLHF | TGTGCCAGTAGTATAGACGGGACATGGGTTTCACCCCTCCACTTT
few | . | TRBJ2-5 | TRBV28 | CASSLIRKETQYF | TGTGCCAGCAGTTTAATCCGGAAAGAGACCCAGTACTTC
. | . | TRBJ2-1 | TRBV19 | CASSMGHFEQFF | TGTGCCAGTAGTATGGGACATTTTGAGCAGTTCTTC
. | TRBD2 | TRBJ2-1 | TRBV30 | CAWGGTSKKGSQYEQFF | TGTGCCTGGGGGGGGACTAGCAAAAAAGGTTCACAATATGAGCAGTTCTTC
. | TRBD2 | TRBJ2-3 | TRBV5-4 | CASSPNARLAGGPDTQYF | TGTGCCAGCAGCCCCAACGCCAGGCTAGCGGGAGGGCCGGATACGCAGTATTTT
few | . | TRBJ1-2 | TRBV2 | CASLEYYGYTF | TGTGCCAGCCTGGAGTACTATGGCTACACCTTC
. | . | TRBJ1-4 | TRBV19 | CASSIRRATNEKLFF | TGTGCCAGTAGTATCCGCAGAGCAACTAATGAAAAACTGTTTTTT
once | TRBD1 | TRBJ2-2 | TRBV5-1 | CASSARTGRNTGELFF | TGCGCCAGCAGCGCCCGGACAGGGCGGAACACCGGGGAGCTGTTTTTT
. | . | TRBJ1-1 | TRBV19 | CATKGDTEAFF | TGTGCCACCAAGGGGGACACTGAAGCTTTCTTT
. | . | TRBJ2-6 | TRBV19 | CATSLRDSGANVLTF | TGTGCCACCTCTCTGAGGGACTCTGGGGCCAACGTCCTGACTTTC
. | . | TRBJ1-5 | TRBV11-2 | CASSRFGGVGNQPQHF | TGTGCCAGCAGCCGTTTCGGGGGAGTGGGCAATCAGCCCCAGCATTTT
. | TRBD1 | TRBJ2-1 | TRBV4-3 | CASSQYPGTGANEQFF | TGCGCCAGCAGCCAATATCCCGGGACAGGGGCCAATGAGCAGTTCTTC
. | . | TRBJ2-2 | TRBV20-1 | CSPGPSGELFF | TGCAGCCCAGGGCCGTCCGGGGAGCTGTTTTTT
. | TRBD1 | TRBJ2-4 | TRBV4-1 | CASSQGAGGFLAKNIQYF | TGCGCCAGCAGCCAAGGGGCAGGGGGCTTCTTAGCCAAAAACATTCAGTACTTC
once | . | TRBJ2-1 | TRBV7-8 | CASSLDAGVIEQFF | TGTGCCAGCAGCTTAGACGCAGGGGTAATTGAGCAGTTCTTC
. | . | TRBJ1-6 | TRBV4-1 | CASSQDAGLGSPLHF | TGCGCCAGCAGCCAAGATGCAGGGCTCGGATCACCCCTCCACTTT
. | . | TRBJ2-2 | TRBV9 | CASSVGGTGELFF | TGTGCCAGCAGCGTGGGGGGCACCGGGGAGCTGTTTTTT
once | . | TRBJ2-5 | TRBV9 | CASSVAAYQETQYF | TGTGCCAGCAGCGTAGCGGCGTACCAAGAGACCCAGTACTTC
. | TRBD2 | TRBJ2-1 | TRBV4-3 | CASSQGRLAGGHEQFF | TGCGCCAGCAGCCAGGGTCGACTAGCGGGAGGCCATGAGCAGTTCTTC
few | TRBD1 | TRBJ2-2 | TRBV12-5 | CASAADRGLGGELFF | TGTGCTAGTGCGGCCGACAGGGGTTTAGGCGGGGAGCTGTTTTTT
. | TRBD1 | TRBJ1-4 | TRBV7-6 | CASSLSSGTGYLTSDEKLFF | TGTGCCAGCAGCTTAAGTTCCGGGACAGGGTACCTTACCTCGGATGAAAAACTGTTTTTT
once | . | TRBJ1-4 | TRBV5-1 | CASNHDGANEKLFF | TGCGCCAGCAACCATGACGGGGCTAATGAAAAACTGTTTTTT
. | TRBD2 | TRBJ2-7 | TRBV11-2 | CASSSLSGGYEQYF | TGTGCCAGCAGCTCCCTGTCCGGGGGGTACGAGCAGTACTTC
. | TRBD1 | TRBJ1-1 | TRBV6-5 | CASSLGGGLMNTEAFF | TGTGCCAGCAGTTTGGGAGGGGGCTTGATGAACACTGAAGCTTTCTTT
. | TRBD2 | TRBJ2-1 | TRBV10-3 | CATRLAGVNEQFF | TGTGCCACCAGACTAGCGGGGGTAAATGAGCAGTTCTTC
. | TRBD1 | TRBJ2-7 | TRBV4-1 | CASSQGTGYEQYF | TGCGCCAGCAGCCAAGGGACAGGGTACGAGCAGTACTTC
. | . | TRBJ1-1 | TRBV6-5 | CASSYNRDTEAFF | TGTGCCAGCAGTTATAACAGGGATACTGAAGCTTTCTTT
. | . | TRBJ1-2 | TRBV4-3 | CASSQASRGYGYTF | TGCGCCAGCAGCCAAGCTTCCAGGGGTTATGGCTACACCTTC
. | . | TRBJ2-2 | TRBV19 | CASSRTFGELFF | TGTGCCAGTAGCCGGACGTTTGGGGAGCTGTTTTTT
. | . | TRBJ2-3 | TRBV18 | CASSPPQGFTDTQYF | TGTGCCAGCTCACCACCCCAGGGGTTCACAGATACGCAGTATTTT
. | TRBD1 | TRBJ1-2 | TRBV19 | CASRDDRVGNYGYTF | TGTGCCAGCCGAGACGACAGGGTAGGAAACTATGGCTACACCTTC
few | . | TRBJ1-5 | TRBV5-1 | CASSLGGDTYNQPQHF | TGCGCCAGCAGCTTGGGCGGGGACACGTACAATCAGCCCCAGCATTTT
few | TRBD2 | TRBJ2-1 | TRBV5-5 | CASSLQREVSDEQFF | TGTGCCAGCAGCTTGCAGCGGGAGGTGTCGGATGAGCAGTTCTTC
. | TRBD2 | TRBJ2-7 | TRBV29-1 | CSGSGEGSEQYF | TGCAGCGGCAGCGGGGAAGGGAGCGAGCAGTACTTC
. | . | TRBJ2-7 | TRBV6-5 | CASRSLSGGSYEQYF | TGTGCCAGCAGGTCGCTTAGTGGTGGGTCCTACGAGCAGTACTTC
. | TRBD2 | TRBJ2-7 | TRBV2 | CASSETGGDKYF | TGTGCCAGCAGTGAAACGGGGGGGGACAAGTACTTC
once | . | TRBJ2-7 | TRBV4-1 | CASSQTGSYEQYF | TGCGCCAGCAGCCAGACGGGATCCTACGAGCAGTACTTC
once | TRBD2 | TRBJ2-1 | TRBV30 | CAWSVFYPSGGSYNEQFF | TGTGCCTGGAGTGTATTTTATCCTAGCGGGGGCTCCTACAATGAGCAGTTCTTC
few | . | TRBJ1-5 | TRBV18 | CASSPRAGNQPQHF | TGTGCCAGCTCACCACGGGCAGGAAATCAGCCCCAGCATTTT
. | TRBD2 | TRBJ2-7 | TRBV14 | CASSVSRSSGAYEQYF | TGTGCCAGCAGCGTCAGCCGTTCTAGCGGGGCCTACGAGCAGTACTTC
. | . | TRBJ1-2 | TRBV5-1 | CASSFSNDGYTF | TGCGCCAGCAGCTTCTCGAATGATGGCTACACCTTC
. | . | TRBJ2-1 | TRBV7-3 | CASSLNNRGEQFF | TGTGCCAGCAGCTTAAATAACCGGGGTGAGCAGTTCTTC
. | TRBD2 | TRBJ2-5 | TRBV11-3 | CASSRAGGPLETQYF | TGTGCCAGCAGCAGGGCGGGGGGGCCCTTAGAGACCCAGTACTTC
once | . | TRBJ2-5 | TRBV11-2 | CASSLDAGTSLGETQYF | TGTGCCAGCAGCTTAGATGCCGGGACCAGCCTTGGGGAGACCCAGTACTTC
. | . | TRBJ2-3 | TRBV18 | CASSEQVLSPDTQYF | TGTGCCAGCTCAGAACAGGTTTTGTCTCCGGATACGCAGTATTTT
. | . | TRBJ1-1 | TRBV7-2 | CASRLGWNTEAFF | TGTGCCAGCAGATTAGGGTGGAACACTGAAGCTTTCTTT